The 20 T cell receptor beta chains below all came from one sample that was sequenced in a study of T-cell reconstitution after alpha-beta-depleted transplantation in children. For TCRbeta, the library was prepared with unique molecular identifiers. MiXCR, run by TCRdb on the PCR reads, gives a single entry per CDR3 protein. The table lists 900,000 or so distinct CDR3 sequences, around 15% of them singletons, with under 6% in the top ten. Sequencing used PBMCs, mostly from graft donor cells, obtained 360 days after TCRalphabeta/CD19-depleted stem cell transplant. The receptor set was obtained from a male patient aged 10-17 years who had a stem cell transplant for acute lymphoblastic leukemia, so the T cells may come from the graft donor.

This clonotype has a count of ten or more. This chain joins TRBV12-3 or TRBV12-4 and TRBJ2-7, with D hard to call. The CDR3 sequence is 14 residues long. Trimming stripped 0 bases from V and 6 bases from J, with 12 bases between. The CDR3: CASSLALRAGEQYF. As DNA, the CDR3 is TGTGCCAGCAGTTTAGCGCTACGGGCAGGCGAGCAGTACTTC.

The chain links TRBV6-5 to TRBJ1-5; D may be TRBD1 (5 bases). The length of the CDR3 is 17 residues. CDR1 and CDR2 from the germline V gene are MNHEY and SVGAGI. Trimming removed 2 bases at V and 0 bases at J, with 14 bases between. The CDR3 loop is CASSYRGRGYSNQPQHF. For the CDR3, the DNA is TGTGCCAGCAGTTACCGGGGAAGGGGCTATAGCAATCAGCCCCAGCATTTT.

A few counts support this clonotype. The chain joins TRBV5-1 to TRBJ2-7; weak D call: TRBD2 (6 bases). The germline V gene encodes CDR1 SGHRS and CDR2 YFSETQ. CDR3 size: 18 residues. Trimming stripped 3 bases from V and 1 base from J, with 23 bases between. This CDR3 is CASSSRRGIGTKSYEQYF. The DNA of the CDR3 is TGCGCCAGCAGCTCCCGGAGGGGAATCGGGACGAAATCCTACGAGCAGTACTTC. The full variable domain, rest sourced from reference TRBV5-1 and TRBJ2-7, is KAGVTQTPRYLIKTRGQQVTLSCSPISGHRSVSWYQQTPGQGLQFLFEYFSETQRNKGNFPGRFSGRQFSNSRSEMNVSTLELGDSALYLCASSSRRGIGTKSYEQYFGPGTRLTVT.

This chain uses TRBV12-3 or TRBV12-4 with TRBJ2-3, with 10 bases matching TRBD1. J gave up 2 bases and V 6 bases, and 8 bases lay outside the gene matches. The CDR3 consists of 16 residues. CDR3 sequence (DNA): TGTGCCAGCAGGCAGTGGGGGACAGGGGACACAGATACGCAGTATTTT. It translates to CASRQWGTGDTDTQYF.

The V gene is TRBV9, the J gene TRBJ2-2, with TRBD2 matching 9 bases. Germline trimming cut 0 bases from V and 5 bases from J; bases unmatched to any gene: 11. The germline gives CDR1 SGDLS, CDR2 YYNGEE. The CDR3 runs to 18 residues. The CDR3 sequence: CASSVVGIAGVGTGELFF. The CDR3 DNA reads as TGTGCCAGCAGCGTAGTTGGGATAGCGGGAGTCGGTACCGGGGAGCTGTTTTTT.

The CDR3 region has the DNA TGCAGTGCTCCAGCTAACACCGGGGAGCTGTTTTTT. It translates to CSAPANTGELFF. The rearrangement links TRBV20-1 to TRBJ2-2, with no clear D. The CDR3 has 12 amino acids. V lost 5 bases, J lost 2 bases, and 6 bases lay in between. The germline V gene has CDR1 DFQATT and CDR2 SNEGSKA (reference sequence).

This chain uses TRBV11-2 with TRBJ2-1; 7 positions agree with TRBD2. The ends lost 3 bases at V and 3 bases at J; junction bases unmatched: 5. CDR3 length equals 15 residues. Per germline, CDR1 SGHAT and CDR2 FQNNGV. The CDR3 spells CASSLERGDYNEQFF. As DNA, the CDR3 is TGTGCCAGCAGCTTGGAGCGGGGCGACTACAATGAGCAGTTCTTC.

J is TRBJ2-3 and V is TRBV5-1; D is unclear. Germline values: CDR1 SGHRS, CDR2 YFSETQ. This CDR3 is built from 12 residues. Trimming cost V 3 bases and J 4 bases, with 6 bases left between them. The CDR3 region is CASSYGADTQYF. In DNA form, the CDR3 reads TGCGCCAGCAGCTATGGAGCAGATACGCAGTATTTT.

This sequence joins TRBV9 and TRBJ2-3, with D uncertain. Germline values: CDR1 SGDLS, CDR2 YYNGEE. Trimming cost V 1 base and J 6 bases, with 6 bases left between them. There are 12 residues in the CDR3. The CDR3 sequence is CASSVRPDTQYF. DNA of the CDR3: TGTGCCAGCAGCGTACGGCCGGATACGCAGTATTTT. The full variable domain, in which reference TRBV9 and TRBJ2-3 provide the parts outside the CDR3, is DSGVTQTPKHLITATGQRVTLRCSPRSGDLSVYWYQQSLDQGLQFLIQYYNGEERAKGNILERFSAQQFPDLHSELNLSSLELGDSALYFCASSVRPDTQYFGPGTRLTVL.

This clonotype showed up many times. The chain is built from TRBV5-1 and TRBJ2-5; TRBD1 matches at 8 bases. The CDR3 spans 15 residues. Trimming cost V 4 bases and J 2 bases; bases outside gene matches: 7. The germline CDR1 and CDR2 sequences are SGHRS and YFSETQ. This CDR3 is CASSVGGTGQETQYF. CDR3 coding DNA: TGCGCCAGCAGCGTTGGTGGGACAGGACAAGAGACCCAGTACTTC. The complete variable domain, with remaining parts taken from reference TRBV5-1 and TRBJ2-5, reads KAGVTQTPRYLIKTRGQQVTLSCSPISGHRSVSWYQQTPGQGLQFLFEYFSETQRNKGNFPGRFSGRQFSNSRSEMNVSTLELGDSALYLCASSVGGTGQETQYFGPGTRLLVL.

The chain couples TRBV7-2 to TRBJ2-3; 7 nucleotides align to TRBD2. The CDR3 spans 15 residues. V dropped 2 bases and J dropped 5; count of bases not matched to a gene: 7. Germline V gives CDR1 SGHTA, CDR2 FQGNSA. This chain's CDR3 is CASSLREVSRDTQYF. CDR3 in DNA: TGTGCCAGCAGCTTACGGGAGGTCAGCCGAGATACGCAGTATTTT.

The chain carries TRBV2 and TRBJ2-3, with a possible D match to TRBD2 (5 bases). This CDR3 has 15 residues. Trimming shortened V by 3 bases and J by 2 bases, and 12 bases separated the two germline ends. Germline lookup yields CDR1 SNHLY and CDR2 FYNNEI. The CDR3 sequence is CASSDGGLYTDTQYF. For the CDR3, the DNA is TGTGCCAGCAGTGATGGAGGCTTGTACACAGATACGCAGTATTTT. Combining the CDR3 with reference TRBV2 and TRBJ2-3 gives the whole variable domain EPEVTQTPSHQVTQMGQEVILRCVPISNHLYFYWYRQILGQKVEFLVSFYNNEISEKSEIFDDQFSVERPDGSNFTLKIRSTKLEDSAMYFCASSDGGLYTDTQYFGPGTRLTVL.

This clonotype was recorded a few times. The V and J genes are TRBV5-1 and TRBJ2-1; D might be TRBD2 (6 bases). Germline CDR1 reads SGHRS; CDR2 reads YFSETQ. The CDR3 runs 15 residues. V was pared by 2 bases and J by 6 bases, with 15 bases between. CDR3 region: CASSFPSEGVNEQFF. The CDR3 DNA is TGCGCCAGCAGCTTTCCTAGCGAAGGTGTCAATGAGCAGTTCTTC.

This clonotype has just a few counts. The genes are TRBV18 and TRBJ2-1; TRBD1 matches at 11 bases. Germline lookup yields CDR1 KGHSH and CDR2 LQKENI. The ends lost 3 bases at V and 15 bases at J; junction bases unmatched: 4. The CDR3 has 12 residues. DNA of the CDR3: TGTGCCAGCTCACCGGACAGGGGGCAGGTGTTCTTC. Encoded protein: CASSPDRGQVFF.

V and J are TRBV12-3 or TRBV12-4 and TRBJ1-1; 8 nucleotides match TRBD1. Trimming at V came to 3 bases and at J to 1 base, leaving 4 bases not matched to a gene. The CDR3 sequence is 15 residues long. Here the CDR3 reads CASSFRTGRNTEAFF. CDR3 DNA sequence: TGTGCCAGCAGTTTTAGGACAGGGAGGAACACTGAAGCTTTCTTT.

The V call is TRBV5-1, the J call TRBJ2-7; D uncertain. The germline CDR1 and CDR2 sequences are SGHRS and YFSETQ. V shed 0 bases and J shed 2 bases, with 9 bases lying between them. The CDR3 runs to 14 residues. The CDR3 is CASSLESNAYEQYF. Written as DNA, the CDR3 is TGCGCCAGCAGCTTGGAGTCGAACGCCTACGAGCAGTACTTC.

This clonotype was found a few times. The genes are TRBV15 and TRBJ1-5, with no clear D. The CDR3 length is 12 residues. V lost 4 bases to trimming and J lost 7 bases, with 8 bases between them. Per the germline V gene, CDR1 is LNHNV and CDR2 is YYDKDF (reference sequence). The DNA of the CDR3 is TGTGCCACCAGCAAGCAACTGCAGCCCCAGCATTTT. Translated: CATSKQLQPQHF. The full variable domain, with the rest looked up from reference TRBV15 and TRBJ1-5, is DAMVIQNPRYQVTQFGKPVTLSCSQTLNHNVMYWYQQKSSQAPKLLFHYYDKDFNNEADTPDNFQSRRPNTSFCFLDIRSPGLGDTAMYLCATSKQLQPQHFGDGTRLSIL.

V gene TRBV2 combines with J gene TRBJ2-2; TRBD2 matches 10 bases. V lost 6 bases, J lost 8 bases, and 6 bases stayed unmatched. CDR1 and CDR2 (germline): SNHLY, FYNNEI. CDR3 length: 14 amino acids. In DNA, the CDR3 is TGTGCCAGCAGGCAGACTAGCGGGTCAGGGGAGCTGTTTTTT. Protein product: CASRQTSGSGELFF. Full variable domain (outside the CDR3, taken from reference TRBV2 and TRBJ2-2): EPEVTQTPSHQVTQMGQEVILRCVPISNHLYFYWYRQILGQKVEFLVSFYNNEISEKSEIFDDQFSVERPDGSNFTLKIRSTKLEDSAMYFCASRQTSGSGELFFGEGSRLTVL.

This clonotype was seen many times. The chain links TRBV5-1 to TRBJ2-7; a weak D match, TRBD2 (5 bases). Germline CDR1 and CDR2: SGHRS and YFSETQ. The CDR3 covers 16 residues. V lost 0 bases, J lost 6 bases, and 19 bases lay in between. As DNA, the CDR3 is TGCGCCAGCAGCTTGGTTGGGTATTCAACCGAGGGCGAGCAGTACTTC. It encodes CASSLVGYSTEGEQYF.

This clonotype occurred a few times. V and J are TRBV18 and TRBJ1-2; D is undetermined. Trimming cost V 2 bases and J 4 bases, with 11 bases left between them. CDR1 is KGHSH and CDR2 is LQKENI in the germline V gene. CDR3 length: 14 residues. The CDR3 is CASSPGPGAYGYTF. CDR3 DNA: TGTGCCAGCTCACCAGGGCCGGGTGCCTATGGCTACACCTTC.